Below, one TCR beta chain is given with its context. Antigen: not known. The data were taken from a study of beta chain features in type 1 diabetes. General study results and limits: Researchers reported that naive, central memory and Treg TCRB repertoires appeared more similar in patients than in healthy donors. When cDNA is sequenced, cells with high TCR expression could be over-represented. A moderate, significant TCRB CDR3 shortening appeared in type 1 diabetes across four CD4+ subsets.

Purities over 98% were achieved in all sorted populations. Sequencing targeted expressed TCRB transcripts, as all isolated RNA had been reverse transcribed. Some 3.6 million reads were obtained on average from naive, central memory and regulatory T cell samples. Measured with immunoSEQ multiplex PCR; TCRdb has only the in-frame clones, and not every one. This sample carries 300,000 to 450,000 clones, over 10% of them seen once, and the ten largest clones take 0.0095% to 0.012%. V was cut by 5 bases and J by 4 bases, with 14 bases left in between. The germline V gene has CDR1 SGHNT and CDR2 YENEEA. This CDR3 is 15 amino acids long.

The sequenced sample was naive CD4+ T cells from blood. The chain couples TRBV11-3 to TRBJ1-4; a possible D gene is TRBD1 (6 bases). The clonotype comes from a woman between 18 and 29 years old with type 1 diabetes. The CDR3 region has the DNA TGTGCCAGCAGCGCCCAGGGGCCTAATAATGAAAAACTGTTTTTT. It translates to CASSAQGPNNEKLFF.